The rows below give T cell receptor beta chains drawn from one sample of a study of identical twins. One entry per CDR3 protein, called by TCRdb with MiXCR from the 5' RACE reads. The table has about 550,000 distinct CDR3 sequences, under 25% seen once. This same sample was also taken into another study, of yellow fever vaccine responses in identical twins.

Sequenced: CD4+ T cells sorted from blood. The receptors were gathered from a woman aged 18-29 years in good health. Each CDR3 is given with its conserved first and last residue. D genes are given only for firm matches. Part of the rows lack a size; the others show once, few, many or a class for expanded clones.

CDR3nt: TGTGCCAGCAGCTTACAAACAGGGGGCATACTAGCCAAAAACATTCAGTACTTC
CDR3aa: CASSLQTGGILAKNIQYF
j_gene: TRBJ2-4
d_gene: TRBD1
abundance: few
v_gene: TRBV11-2

CDR3nt: TGCAGTGCTAGTGAGCGCCCCCCCAATGAGCAGTTCTTC
CDR3aa: CSASERPPNEQFF
j_gene: TRBJ2-1
d_gene: -
abundance: few
v_gene: TRBV20-1

CDR3nt: TGTGCCAGCAGTTTCGGGCTAGCGGGAAATGAGCAGTTCTTC
CDR3aa: CASSFGLAGNEQFF
j_gene: TRBJ2-1
d_gene: TRBD2
abundance: few
v_gene: TRBV12-3/TRBV12-4

CDR3nt: TGTGCCAGCGCCGGACCAGCGGGGGGGGTTAACATTCAGTACTTC
CDR3aa: CASAGPAGGVNIQYF
j_gene: TRBJ2-4
d_gene: TRBD2
abundance: few
v_gene: TRBV2

CDR3nt: TGTGCCACCAGCAGAGGGTTCGGCGGGAGTATCTACGAGCAGTACTTC
CDR3aa: CATSRGFGGSIYEQYF
j_gene: TRBJ2-7
d_gene: TRBD2
abundance: few
v_gene: TRBV15

CDR3nt: TGCGCCAGCAGCTTCTTGGCCAACTCCTACAATGAGCAGTTCTTC
CDR3aa: CASSFLANSYNEQFF
j_gene: TRBJ2-1
d_gene: -
abundance: many
v_gene: TRBV5-1

CDR3nt: TGTGCCAGCAGCCCAGGGGGCGCGACGTCTTACGAGCAGTACTTC
CDR3aa: CASSPGGATSYEQYF
j_gene: TRBJ2-7
d_gene: TRBD1
abundance: -
v_gene: TRBV6-2/TRBV6-3

CDR3nt: TGTGCCAGCAGCACTCGGGACAGGATGTATGGCTACACCTTC
CDR3aa: CASSTRDRMYGYTF
j_gene: TRBJ1-2
d_gene: TRBD1
abundance: -
v_gene: TRBV7-8

CDR3nt: TGTGCCACCAGTGATAACAGGGTATACAATGAGCAGTTCTTC
CDR3aa: CATSDNRVYNEQFF
j_gene: TRBJ2-1
d_gene: -
abundance: many
v_gene: TRBV24-1

CDR3nt: TGTGCCAGTAGTATAGATTCGGGAAGCACAGATACGCAGTATTTT
CDR3aa: CASSIDSGSTDTQYF
j_gene: TRBJ2-3
d_gene: -
abundance: -
v_gene: TRBV19

CDR3nt: TGTGCCAGCAGCCAAGATGGCCCCGCGGAGCTGTTTTTT
CDR3aa: CASSQDGPAELFF
j_gene: TRBJ2-2
d_gene: -
abundance: -
v_gene: TRBV4-2

CDR3nt: TGTGCCATCAGTGAGTCGTTTCGGGGAACCCACAATGAGCAGTTCTTC
CDR3aa: CAISESFRGTHNEQFF
j_gene: TRBJ2-1
d_gene: -
abundance: few
v_gene: TRBV10-3

CDR3nt: TGTGCCAGCAGTCCGATACCGAACACTGAAGCTTTCTTT
CDR3aa: CASSPIPNTEAFF
j_gene: TRBJ1-1
d_gene: -
abundance: -
v_gene: TRBV3-1

CDR3nt: TGCAGTGCTAGATATCGGGGCCCTAATGGCTACACCTTC
CDR3aa: CSARYRGPNGYTF
j_gene: TRBJ1-2
d_gene: -
abundance: -
v_gene: TRBV20-1

CDR3nt: TGTGCCAGCAGTAGGACAGGGCCCGACACCGGGGAGCTGTTTTTT
CDR3aa: CASSRTGPDTGELFF
j_gene: TRBJ2-2
d_gene: TRBD1
abundance: -
v_gene: TRBV12-3/TRBV12-4

CDR3nt: TGTGCCAGCACCCCGGCAGGCCAACCCTCTGGGGCCAACGTCCTGACTTTC
CDR3aa: CASTPAGQPSGANVLTF
j_gene: TRBJ2-6
d_gene: -
abundance: -
v_gene: TRBV5-8

CDR3nt: TGTGCCAGCAGTTACTCAAGCGGACTAGCTGAGACTAGCACAGATACGCAGTATTTT
CDR3aa: CASSYSSGLAETSTDTQYF
j_gene: TRBJ2-3
d_gene: TRBD2
abundance: few
v_gene: TRBV6-2/TRBV6-3

CDR3nt: TGTGCCAGCAGTGAAGTTGTTAGAATGAACTTC
CDR3aa: CASSEVVRMNF
j_gene: TRBJ2-4
d_gene: -
abundance: -
v_gene: TRBV6-1

CDR3nt: TGTGCCACCAGTGATTTGCGGACCCTACACGGTGAGCAGTTCTTC
CDR3aa: CATSDLRTLHGEQFF
j_gene: TRBJ2-1
d_gene: -
abundance: few
v_gene: TRBV24-1

CDR3nt: TGTGCCAGCAGCCCGTCTGGGACTCCCCCGAATACGCAGTATTTT
CDR3aa: CASSPSGTPPNTQYF
j_gene: TRBJ2-3
d_gene: -
abundance: few
v_gene: TRBV7-9

CDR3nt: TGTGCCAGCAGTCAGACCCGGACAGGGCTTGGTGCAAAGCAGTACTTC
CDR3aa: CASSQTRTGLGAKQYF
j_gene: TRBJ2-7
d_gene: TRBD1
abundance: -
v_gene: TRBV12-3/TRBV12-4

CDR3nt: TGCAGTGCTTATCCTGAACAGGGGGCGCGTGAAAAACTGTTTTTT
CDR3aa: CSAYPEQGAREKLFF
j_gene: TRBJ1-4
d_gene: TRBD1
abundance: -
v_gene: TRBV20-1

CDR3nt: TGTGCTAGTGGTTTGTCAGGAGACAATGAGCAGTTCTTC
CDR3aa: CASGLSGDNEQFF
j_gene: TRBJ2-1
d_gene: -
abundance: -
v_gene: TRBV12-5

CDR3nt: TGCGCCAGCAGCGTAGACAGGGGGTCCACCGGGGAGCTGTTTTTT
CDR3aa: CASSVDRGSTGELFF
j_gene: TRBJ2-2
d_gene: TRBD1
abundance: -
v_gene: TRBV5-1

CDR3nt: TGTGCCAGCGGGAGCCGGGCCAAAAACATTCAGTACTTC
CDR3aa: CASGSRAKNIQYF
j_gene: TRBJ2-4
d_gene: -
abundance: -
v_gene: TRBV28

CDR3nt: TGTGCCACCAGTGGGAAAAGTGGGGCGAACACCGGGGAGCTGTTTTTT
CDR3aa: CATSGKSGANTGELFF
j_gene: TRBJ2-2
d_gene: -
abundance: few
v_gene: TRBV24-1

CDR3nt: TGTGCCACCCTGAGGGGGGGCGCTTTAGGGGAGCAGTACTTC
CDR3aa: CATLRGGALGEQYF
j_gene: TRBJ2-7
d_gene: -
abundance: -
v_gene: TRBV12-3/TRBV12-4

CDR3nt: TGCAGCGTTCTTTTGGGCGGGGGGGCCTACAATGAGCAGTTCTTC
CDR3aa: CSVLLGGGAYNEQFF
j_gene: TRBJ2-1
d_gene: TRBD2
abundance: few
v_gene: TRBV29-1

CDR3nt: TGCGCCAGCAGCTTGTTATCCCAGACTCCTCGGAATTCACCCCTCCACTTT
CDR3aa: CASSLLSQTPRNSPLHF
j_gene: TRBJ1-6
d_gene: -
abundance: few
v_gene: TRBV5-1

CDR3nt: TGTGCCAGCAAAACAGGGGGAACCGGGGAGCTGTTTTTT
CDR3aa: CASKTGGTGELFF
j_gene: TRBJ2-2
d_gene: TRBD1
abundance: few
v_gene: TRBV28

CDR3nt: TGCAGTGCTAAGGGGGGGCCAGATACGCAGTATTTT
CDR3aa: CSAKGGPDTQYF
j_gene: TRBJ2-3
d_gene: -
abundance: -
v_gene: TRBV20-1

CDR3nt: TGTGCCAGCAGTTTATCTGCCAGGGGGCGGGAGACCCAGTACTTC
CDR3aa: CASSLSARGRETQYF
j_gene: TRBJ2-5
d_gene: TRBD1
abundance: -
v_gene: TRBV27

CDR3nt: TGTGCCAGCAGCAGAGACTCCTCGCCCCACTATGGCTACACCTTC
CDR3aa: CASSRDSSPHYGYTF
j_gene: TRBJ1-2
d_gene: -
abundance: -
v_gene: TRBV7-8

CDR3nt: TGTGCCAGCAGTGTCGCGGGCACAAACGGGGATGAGCAGTTCTTC
CDR3aa: CASSVAGTNGDEQFF
j_gene: TRBJ2-1
d_gene: -
abundance: -
v_gene: TRBV2

CDR3nt: TGTGCCAGCAGTTTGCCGGAGCGGGGTGGCAATCAGCCCCAGCATTTT
CDR3aa: CASSLPERGGNQPQHF
j_gene: TRBJ1-5
d_gene: -
abundance: -
v_gene: TRBV28

CDR3nt: TGTGCCATCAGTGACCCTCTAGCGGGGGGAGGCACAGATACGCAGTATTTT
CDR3aa: CAISDPLAGGGTDTQYF
j_gene: TRBJ2-3
d_gene: TRBD2
abundance: few
v_gene: TRBV10-3

CDR3nt: TGTGCCACGCAGGGGTCGGGCACTGAAGCTTTCTTT
CDR3aa: CATQGSGTEAFF
j_gene: TRBJ1-1
d_gene: -
abundance: few
v_gene: TRBV24-1

CDR3nt: TGTGCCAGCAGGGACGGGGGGCAAGGTTACAATGAGCAGTTCTTC
CDR3aa: CASRDGGQGYNEQFF
j_gene: TRBJ2-1
d_gene: -
abundance: few
v_gene: TRBV2

CDR3nt: TGCGCCAGCAGCACCACCGGGACAGGGGACGAGCAGTACTTC
CDR3aa: CASSTTGTGDEQYF
j_gene: TRBJ2-7
d_gene: TRBD1
abundance: many
v_gene: TRBV5-1

CDR3nt: TGTGCCATCAGGGAGAAGGTTGTAGCTCACAATGAGCAGTTCTTC
CDR3aa: CAIREKVVAHNEQFF
j_gene: TRBJ2-1
d_gene: -
abundance: few
v_gene: TRBV10-3

CDR3nt: TGTGCCAGCCTAGCGGGAGGGCCCATCCCAGAGACCCAGTACTTC
CDR3aa: CASLAGGPIPETQYF
j_gene: TRBJ2-5
d_gene: TRBD2
abundance: -
v_gene: TRBV12-3/TRBV12-4

CDR3nt: TGCGCCAGCAGCCTCTATCAGAGCTCCTACAATGAGCAGTTCTTC
CDR3aa: CASSLYQSSYNEQFF
j_gene: TRBJ2-1
d_gene: -
abundance: many
v_gene: TRBV5-1

CDR3nt: TGTGCCAGCAGTTTTACCGGGACAGCCTATGGCTACACCTTC
CDR3aa: CASSFTGTAYGYTF
j_gene: TRBJ1-2
d_gene: TRBD1
abundance: many
v_gene: TRBV12-3/TRBV12-4

CDR3nt: TGCAGCGTTTCGACAGGGCCCTACGAGCAGTACTTC
CDR3aa: CSVSTGPYEQYF
j_gene: TRBJ2-7
d_gene: TRBD1
abundance: -
v_gene: TRBV29-1

CDR3nt: TGTGCCGGCATACTAGGCTCCTACAATGAGCAGTTCTTC
CDR3aa: CAGILGSYNEQFF
j_gene: TRBJ2-1
d_gene: -
abundance: few
v_gene: TRBV7-2

CDR3nt: TGTGCCAGCAGTTTAGTTATAGGAGGGAGGTCACCCCTCCACTTT
CDR3aa: CASSLVIGGRSPLHF
j_gene: TRBJ1-6
d_gene: -
abundance: few
v_gene: TRBV28

CDR3nt: TGCAGTGCTAGCAACCCAGAGGGCACAGATACGCAGTATTTT
CDR3aa: CSASNPEGTDTQYF
j_gene: TRBJ2-3
d_gene: -
abundance: few
v_gene: TRBV20-1

CDR3nt: TGTGCCAGCAGCTTTGGGACTAGCGGGGAACACAATGAGCAGTTCTTC
CDR3aa: CASSFGTSGEHNEQFF
j_gene: TRBJ2-1
d_gene: TRBD2
abundance: once
v_gene: TRBV5-5

CDR3nt: TGTGCCAGCAGCTCGCCGGGACTAACTTACAATGAGCAGTTCTTC
CDR3aa: CASSSPGLTYNEQFF
j_gene: TRBJ2-1
d_gene: TRBD2
abundance: few
v_gene: TRBV7-3

CDR3nt: TGTGCCAGCAGCCCGAGACTAGCGGGAGCGGGTAGTAATGAGCAGTTCTTC
CDR3aa: CASSPRLAGAGSNEQFF
j_gene: TRBJ2-1
d_gene: TRBD2
abundance: once
v_gene: TRBV11-2

CDR3nt: TGTGCCAGCAGCTTACACGTACAGCAAGAGACCCAGTACTTC
CDR3aa: CASSLHVQQETQYF
j_gene: TRBJ2-5
d_gene: -
abundance: few
v_gene: TRBV7-9